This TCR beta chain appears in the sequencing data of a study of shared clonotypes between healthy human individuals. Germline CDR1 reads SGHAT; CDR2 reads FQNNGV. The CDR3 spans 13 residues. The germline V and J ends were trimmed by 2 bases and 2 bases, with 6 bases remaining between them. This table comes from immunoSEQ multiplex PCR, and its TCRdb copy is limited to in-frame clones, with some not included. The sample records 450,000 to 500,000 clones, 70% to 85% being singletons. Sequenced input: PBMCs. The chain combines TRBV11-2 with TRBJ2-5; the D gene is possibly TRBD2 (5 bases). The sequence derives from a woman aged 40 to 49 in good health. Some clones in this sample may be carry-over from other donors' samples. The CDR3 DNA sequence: TGTGCCAGCAGCTTACTAGCTCAAGAGACCCAGTACTTC. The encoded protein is CASSLLAQETQYF.